This T cell receptor beta chain was identified in a study of molecular identifiers for immune sequencing clone quantification. This clonotype was picked up many times. One entry per CDR3 protein, called by TCRdb with MiXCR from the PCR reads. Of hundreds of thousands of distinct CDR3 sequences in the sample, roughly 24% are singletons; the top ten hold roughly 0.7%. Germline V gene lookup returns CDR1 SEHNR and CDR2 FQNEAQ (reference sequence). V lost 1 base and J 3 bases, leaving 14 bases between the germline ends. This CDR3 has 16 residues. This sequence was found in a human donor in good health. Some libraries in this study had Jurkat cell RNA spiked in. V gene TRBV7-9 combines with J gene TRBJ2-3, with D perhaps TRBD2 (6 bases). Sequences were obtained from naive CD8+ T cells from blood, with Jurkat cell RNA spiked in. Subset denoted: FACS-sorted CD8+CD4-CCR7+CD45RA+ naive T cells. In DNA form, the CDR3 reads TGTGCCAGCAGCTTAGAGGTCGGGAGATCGACAGATACGCAGTATTTT. Translating gives CASSLEVGRSTDTQYF.